The 29 T cell receptor beta chains listed next were all sequenced from one sample in a study of molecular identifiers for immune sequencing clone quantification. MiXCR was run by TCRdb on the PCR reads, yielding one entry per CDR3 protein. The data contain approximately 97,000 distinct CDR3 sequences, approximately 24% of them singletons. Sequencing input: naive CD8+ T cells from blood, with Jurkat cell RNA spiked in. Subset defined: FACS-sorted CD8+CD4-CCR7+CD45RA+ naive T cells. All receptors derive from a human donor in good health. Some libraries in this study had Jurkat cell RNA spiked in.

Note on this clonotype: A read error is possible here, since a much larger clone lies one base away. J is TRBJ2-3 and V is TRBV20-1; D remains ambiguous. Per germline, CDR1 DFQATT and CDR2 SNEGSKA (reference sequence). V was shortened by 3 bases and J by 1 base, with 11 bases between the two germline ends. The CDR3 runs to 14 residues. CDR3 protein: CSASKGEGTDTQYF. In DNA form, the CDR3 reads TGCAGTGCTAGTAAGGGCGAGGGCACAGATACGCAGTATTTT.

This clonotype was seen ten or more times. The J gene is TRBJ1-5, the V gene TRBV6-1; TRBD1 is a possible D gene (6 bases). The V end lost 8 bases, the J end lost 0 bases, and 23 bases lay between the germline ends. The germline V gene has CDR1 MNHNS and CDR2 SASEGT. The CDR3 has 18 amino acids. The CDR3: CASAQGWGGLYSNQPQHF. The DNA of the CDR3 is TGTGCCAGCGCCCAAGGGTGGGGGGGGCTATATAGCAATCAGCCCCAGCATTTT.

CDR3 loop: CASSLYTTNQPQHF. DNA for the CDR3: TGTGCCAGCAGTTTATACACTACCAATCAGCCCCAGCATTTT. The chain links TRBV27 to TRBJ1-5; no reliable D call. This CDR3 has 14 residues. Trimming left V 1 base short and J 3 bases short, with 7 bases between. Looked up from germline, CDR1 is MNHEY and CDR2 is SMNVEV (reference sequence).

Regarding this clonotype: This may be a read error, as it is one base from a much larger clone. J is TRBJ2-7 and V is TRBV4-3; TRBD2 might be the D (7 bases). Germline values: CDR1 LGHNA, CDR2 YSLEER. The CDR3 runs 15 residues. CDR3 DNA: TGCGCCAGCAACCAAGTTACGGGGGGCCACTACGAGCAGTACTTC. This translates into CASNQVTGGHYEQYF.

This clonotype was recorded at least ten times. This sequence joins TRBV9 and TRBJ1-1, with D perhaps TRBD1 (6 bases). The V end was cut by 4 bases, the J end by 3 bases, with 22 bases between. Germline V gene data show CDR1 as SGDLS and CDR2 as YYNGEE. The CDR3 runs 17 residues. DNA for the CDR3: TGTGCCAGCAGCCCAGTAGACAGGACGATATCCCACACTGAAGCTTTCTTT. Its protein product is CASSPVDRTISHTEAFF.

This clonotype appeared many times. The gene calls are TRBV29-1 and TRBJ1-5; D remains unclear. CDR3 length equals 12 residues. Germline V gene lookup returns CDR1 SQVTM and CDR2 ANQGSEA. V was clipped by 0 bases and J by 7 bases, with 7 bases between them. As DNA, the CDR3 is TGCAGCGTTGAAGACCCTGGCCAGCCCCAGCATTTT. It yields the protein CSVEDPGQPQHF. The complete variable domain, with remaining parts taken from reference TRBV29-1 and TRBJ1-5, reads SAVISQKPSRDICQRGTSLTIQCQVDSQVTMMFWYRQQPGQSLTLIATANQGSEATYESGFVIDKFPISRPNLTFSTLTVSNMSPEDSSIYLCSVEDPGQPQHFGDGTRLSIL.

This clonotype was recorded a few times. The chain is built from TRBV20-1 and TRBJ2-7; 7 positions match TRBD2. V lost 0 bases, J lost 4 bases, and 3 bases stayed unmatched. CDR3 length: 13 amino acids. CDR1 is DFQATT and CDR2 is SNEGSKA in the germline V gene (reference sequence). CDR3 protein: CSARELATYEQYF. CDR3 in DNA: TGCAGTGCTAGAGAACTAGCGACTTACGAGCAGTACTTC.

This clonotype was seen once. A much bigger clone sits one base away, suggesting this may be a read error. The rearrangement joins TRBV28 to TRBJ2-3; 14 bases match TRBD2. Trimming removed 8 bases from V and 2 bases from J; junction bases left unmatched: 9. The CDR3 length is 17 residues. The germline V gene has CDR1 MDHEN and CDR2 SYDVKM. The CDR3 DNA is TGTGCCAGCGGTTCGTGGACTAGCGGGAGGAACACAGATACGCAGTATTTT. It encodes CASGSWTSGRNTDTQYF.

This clonotype has at least ten counts. V gene TRBV27 combines with J gene TRBJ1-1; D possibly corresponds to TRBD1 (5 bases). V was pared by 3 bases and J by 4 bases, with 12 bases between. Germline CDR1 and CDR2: MNHEY and SMNVEV (reference sequence). The CDR3 runs to 14 residues. The DNA of the CDR3 is TGTGCCAGCAGTTTGATCCCCAGGGCCACTGAAGCTTTCTTT. It translates to CASSLIPRATEAFF.

Of note for this clonotype: A clone one base away is much larger, so this may be a read error. This rearrangement joins TRBV30 to TRBJ1-1; no definite D call. CDR1 is GTSNPN and CDR2 is SVGIG in the germline V gene (reference sequence). The CDR3 extends over 12 amino acids. CDR3 nucleotides: TGTGCCTGGAAAGAGAGGCAGACTGGAGCTTTCTTT. Protein sequence: CAWKERQTGAFF.

This clonotype occurred a few times. The V gene is TRBV5-4, the J gene TRBJ2-1; 11 bases map to TRBD2. Germline values: CDR1 SGHNT, CDR2 YYREEE (reference sequence). The CDR3 covers 16 residues. The V and J ends lost 6 bases and 5 bases, in that order; junction bases with no gene match: 10. The CDR3 region has the DNA TGTGCCAGCACCGATTCGACTAGCGGGATAGACAATGAGCAGTTCTTC. This sequence encodes CASTDSTSGIDNEQFF.

V gene TRBV6-5 combines with J gene TRBJ1-4, with unresolved D. CDR1 and CDR2 (germline): MNHEY, SVGAGI. The CDR3 contains 17 residues. V shed 0 bases and J shed 5 bases, with 16 bases lying between them. The CDR3 DNA sequence: TGTGCCAGCAGTTACTCGAACCGGGCGGTATGGAATGAAAAACTGTTTTTT. Translation: CASSYSNRAVWNEKLFF.

This CDR3 is CASSIWTSGGNEQFF. As DNA, the CDR3 is TGTGCCAGTAGTATTTGGACTAGCGGGGGCAATGAGCAGTTCTTC. The genes are TRBV19 and TRBJ2-1; 13 bases agree with TRBD2. Germline V lookup: CDR1 LNHDA, CDR2 SQIVND (reference sequence). The ends lost 3 bases at V and 6 bases at J; junction bases unmatched: 2. This CDR3 region has 15 residues.

This clonotype was picked up a small number of times. This sequence may be a read error, since a much larger clone differs from it by one base. The V gene is TRBV7-9, the J gene TRBJ2-7, with D hard to call. The CDR3 is made up of 12 amino acids. Looked up from germline, CDR1 is SEHNR and CDR2 is FQNEAQ (reference sequence). The ends were cut back, 0 bases at V and 9 bases at J, with 9 bases in the middle. The CDR3 spells CASSLAAWGQYF. In nucleotides, the CDR3 is TGTGCCAGCAGCTTAGCGGCGTGGGGGCAGTACTTC. The full variable domain, its missing parts supplied by reference TRBV7-9 and TRBJ2-7, is DTGVSQNPRHKITKRGQNVTFRCDPISEHNRLYWYRQTLGQGPEFLTYFQNEAQLEKSRLLSDRFSAERPKGSFSTLEIQRTEQGDSAMYLCASSLAAWGQYFGPGTRLTVT.

The sample holds one count of this clonotype. Since a much larger clone is just one base distant, this may be a read error. The rearrangement joins TRBV6-5 to TRBJ2-1; tentatively, D is TRBD1 (5 bases). The CDR3 sequence is 13 residues long. Per the germline V gene, CDR1 is MNHEY and CDR2 is SVGAGI. CDR3 nucleotides: TGTGCCAGCAGGGCAGGGTCCTACAATGAGCAGCTCTTC. Its protein is CASRAGSYNEQLF.

Regarding this clonotype: Germline and junction disagree at one end, which may indicate a read error. The rearrangement uses TRBV19 and TRBJ2-7; 12 bases agree with TRBD2. Per germline, CDR1 LNHDA and CDR2 SQIVND (reference sequence). CDR3 length equals 14 residues. This CDR3 is CAGSITSGRYEQYF. CDR3 in DNA: TGTGCCGGTAGTATAACTAGCGGGAGGTACGAGCAGTACTTC.

This clonotype has just one count. This could be a read error, since a much larger clone is one nucleotide away. The chain carries TRBV28 and TRBJ1-2, with a weak D call TRBD1 (5 bases). Germline lookup yields CDR1 MDHEN and CDR2 SYDVKM. V was pared by 4 bases and J by 4 bases, with 13 bases between. The CDR3 length is 14 residues. The CDR3 DNA reads as TGTGCCAGCAGTTGCTCCGGGGGTATCTATGGCTACACCTTC. This sequence encodes CASSCSGGIYGYTF.

The CDR3 loop reads CASSLEVTLNTEAFF. The CDR3 DNA is TGTGCCAGCAGCTTAGAGGTGACCCTTAACACTGAAGCTTTCTTT. The chain recombines TRBV11-2 with TRBJ1-1; D gene uncertain. The CDR3 loop spans 15 amino acids. The germline gives CDR1 SGHAT, CDR2 FQNNGV. The V end lost 0 bases, the J end lost 2 bases, and 10 bases lay between the germline ends. The variable domain in full, with the rest retrieved from reference TRBV11-2 and TRBJ1-1, is EAGVAQSPRYKIIEKRQSVAFWCNPISGHATLYWYQQILGQGPKLLIQFQNNGVVDDSQLPKDRFSAERLKGVDSTLKIQPAKLEDSAVYLCASSLEVTLNTEAFFGQGTRLTVV.

To note about this clonotype: Since a much larger clone is just one base distant, this may be a read error. This sequence joins TRBV14 and TRBJ1-2; TRBD1 agrees at 8 bases. The CDR3 sequence is 17 residues long. Trimming took 0 bases from V and 8 from J; bases not matched to a gene: 14. Germline loops: CDR1 SGHDN, CDR2 FVKESK. Here the CDR3 reads CASSQELLGPGGNGYTF. The CDR3 coding sequence is TGTGCCAGCAGCCAAGAACTCCTGGGGCCAGGGGGCAACGGCTACACCTTC.

A word on this clonotype: A much more abundant neighbour one base away suggests this may be a read error. The chain uses TRBV9 and TRBJ2-2, with unresolved D. Germline CDR1 SGDLS, CDR2 YYNGEE. The CDR3 is made up of 19 amino acids. Between the trimmed V and J ends, which lost 0 bases and 0 bases, there was a span of 18 bases. The chain's CDR3 is CASSVATGSRTPNTGELFF. Here the CDR3 DNA reads TGTGCCAGCAGCGTAGCTACTGGTAGCAGAACACCGAACACCGGGGAGCTGTTTTTT. The full variable domain, in which reference TRBV9 and TRBJ2-2 provide the parts outside the CDR3, is DSGVTQTPKHLITATGQRVTLRCSPRSGDLSVYWYQQSLDQGLQFLIQYYNGEERAKGNILERFSAQQFPDLHSELNLSSLELGDSALYFCASSVATGSRTPNTGELFFGEGSRLTVL.

This chain connects TRBV27 to TRBJ2-2; 8 positions agree with TRBD1. The V segment lost 6 bases and the J segment 7 bases; nucleotides outside the gene matches: 4. Germline lookup yields CDR1 MNHEY and CDR2 SMNVEV (reference sequence). The CDR3 is 13 amino acids. CDR3 residues: CASSWTGHGELFF. The CDR3 nucleotides read TGTGCCAGCAGCTGGACAGGGCACGGGGAGCTGTTTTTT.

This clonotype was observed many times. The chain recombines TRBV7-9 with TRBJ2-3; 8 positions agree with TRBD2. CDR1 is SEHNR and CDR2 is FQNEAQ in the germline V gene (reference sequence). The CDR3 loop spans 16 amino acids. V dropped 5 bases and J dropped 0; count of bases not matched to a gene: 7. Here the CDR3 DNA reads TGTGCCAGCAGCCTTACTAGCGGTCCGAGCACAGATACGCAGTATTTT. Its translation is CASSLTSGPSTDTQYF. Filled out from reference TRBV7-9 and TRBJ2-3, the complete variable domain reads DTGVSQNPRHKITKRGQNVTFRCDPISEHNRLYWYRQTLGQGPEFLTYFQNEAQLEKSRLLSDRFSAERPKGSFSTLEIQRTEQGDSAMYLCASSLTSGPSTDTQYFGPGTRLTVL.

The gene calls are TRBV28 and TRBJ1-1; 7 nucleotides line up with TRBD1. This CDR3 contains 15 residues. Looked up from germline, CDR1 is MDHEN and CDR2 is SYDVKM. V dropped 6 bases and J dropped 0; count of bases not matched to a gene: 7. The CDR3 nucleotides are TGTGCCAGCAGCTGGACCGGGACAGTGAACACTGAAGCTTTCTTT. It yields the protein CASSWTGTVNTEAFF.

About this clonotype: Its ends do not fully match the called genes, so a read error is possible. CDR3 loop: CASSVDGGYVQYF. For the CDR3, the DNA is TGTGCCAGCAGCGTAGATGGGGGGTACGTGCAGTACTTC. J is TRBJ2-7 and V is TRBV9, with a possible D match to TRBD2 (6 bases). The CDR3 totals 13 residues. The germline CDR1 and CDR2 sequences are SGDLS and YYNGEE.

This clonotype was seen more than once but under ten times. The chain recombines TRBV7-9 with TRBJ2-7, with D possibly matching TRBD1 (5 bases). There are 14 residues in the CDR3. Germline V lookup: CDR1 SEHNR, CDR2 FQNEAQ (reference sequence). V was cut by 6 bases and J by 5 bases, with 17 bases left in between. This chain's CDR3 is CASSRSAYRNEQYF. CDR3 nucleotides: TGTGCCAGCAGTCGGAGCGCGTACAGGAACGAGCAGTACTTC.

This clonotype was found a few times. The chain joins TRBV6-5 to TRBJ2-5; D is unclear. This CDR3 has 16 amino acids. With 0 bases removed from V and 1 base from J, the gap between germline ends came to 12 bases. Germline CDR1 MNHEY, CDR2 SVGAGI. CDR3 nucleotide sequence: TGTGCCAGCAGTTACTCTGGCGTGGTGGTCCAAGAGACCCAGTACTTC. It is translated as CASSYSGVVVQETQYF.

This clonotype came up once. This clone may be a read error of a much larger clone one base away. The chain combines TRBV25-1 with TRBJ2-7; a weak D match, TRBD1 (7 bases). The CDR3 spans 15 residues. Trimming pared 1 base from V and 4 bases from J, leaving 14 bases between. Looked up from germline, CDR1 is MGHDK and CDR2 is SYGVNS. The CDR3: CASSEFRQGGYEQYV. As DNA, the CDR3 is TGTGCCAGCAGTGAATTCCGTCAGGGGGGATACGAGCAGTACGTC.

This sequence joins TRBV20-1 and TRBJ2-7; D not certain. Germline values: CDR1 DFQATT, CDR2 SNEGSKA (reference sequence). The V end lost 6 bases, the J end lost 0 bases, and 6 bases lay between the germline ends. The CDR3 spans 11 residues. The CDR3 DNA reads TGCAGTGCCCCCAGCTCCTACGAGCAGTACTTC. Amino acid sequence: CSAPSSYEQYF.

Remarks on this clonotype: This may come from a read error, since a much larger clone is one base off. This chain joins TRBV28 and TRBJ1-5; D is ambiguous. This CDR3 is 17 amino acids long. The V end lost 5 bases, the J end lost 6 bases, and 23 bases lay between the germline ends. Germline CDR1 MDHEN, CDR2 SYDVKM. CDR3 sequence (DNA): TGTGCCAGCAGTCCTATACGGTCTGGCAGCAATGTTCAGCCCCAGCATTTT. Its translation: CASSPIRSGSNVQPQHF.